Listed here are 32 T cell receptor beta chains from one sample, sequenced in a study of blood T cells in healthy people across ages (dated by TCRdb to 2015 to 2017). The library was obtained by 5' RACE. The sequencing machine was an Illumina HiSeq 2500. A second PCR of about 6 to 12 cycles was performed with a sample-barcoded 5' primer and a J-beta primer mix. The public sequencing data were trimmed at Q25 with fastp and processed into clonotypes with MiXCR by TCRdb, which kept only in-frame beta chains. Each entry merges the rows of one CDR3 protein and shows their most common DNA and genes. Across this sample there are 890,000 or so distinct CDR3 sequences, with 62% seen only once. Of the sample, roughly 26% falls within the top ten clones. Specimen: blood. Receptors originate from a man younger than 45 in good health.

The table lists this clonotype with a few counts. V gene TRBV6-5 combines with J gene TRBJ1-1; no clear D. Germline CDR1 MNHEY, CDR2 SVGAGI. This CDR3 has 17 amino acids. Between the trimmed V and J ends, which lost 3 bases and 0 bases, there was a span of 17 bases. CDR3 sequence: CASSYRFLAGMNTEAFF. CDR3 sequence (DNA): TGTGCCAGCAGTTATCGGTTTTTGGCGGGAATGAACACTGAAGCTTTCTTT.

This chain links TRBV9 with TRBJ1-2; 7 bases align to TRBD1. The CDR3 length is 16 residues. CDR1 is SGDLS and CDR2 is YYNGEE in the germline V gene. V gave up 2 bases and J gave up 2 bases; unmatched junction bases: 9. CDR3 nucleotides: TGTGCCAGCAGCGTTGACACAGGGGCCTTCAACTATGGCTACACCTTC. The encoded protein is CASSVDTGAFNYGYTF.

This clonotype showed up just a few times. The chain is built from TRBV5-1 and TRBJ1-2; 11 bases align to TRBD1. The CDR3 length is 12 residues. The ends lost 5 bases at V and 10 bases at J; junction bases unmatched: 4. The V gene's germline CDR1 is SGHRS and CDR2 YFSETQ. The CDR3 sequence: CASSGQGAIYTF. CDR3 sequence (DNA): TGCGCCAGCAGTGGACAGGGGGCTATCTACACCTTC. Full variable domain (rest looked up from reference TRBV5-1 and TRBJ1-2): KAGVTQTPRYLIKTRGQQVTLSCSPISGHRSVSWYQQTPGQGLQFLFEYFSETQRNKGNFPGRFSGRQFSNSRSEMNVSTLELGDSALYLCASSGQGAIYTFGSGTRLTVV.

In its sample, this clonotype was seen once. The rearrangement uses TRBV15 and TRBJ2-5; 8 nucleotides line up with TRBD2. Germline-derived CDR1 and CDR2 are LNHNV and YYDKDF (reference sequence). The CDR3 consists of 14 residues. J lost 11 bases, V lost 1 base, and 9 bases had no gene match. Written as DNA, the CDR3 is TGTGCCACCAGCAGAGGACTAGCGTCCGTTGAGCAGTACTTC. It translates to CATSRGLASVEQYF.

Points on this clonotype: Given a much more abundant clone one base away, this may be a read error. DNA of the CDR3: TGTGCCAGCAGCTTGGGGGACAGGGTTGAGACCCAGTTCTTC. The encoded protein is CASSLGDRVETQFF. V and J are TRBV7-2 and TRBJ2-5, with 9 bases identical to TRBD1. The end of the DNA fits TRBJ2-1 better, so the J call may be wrong. The CDR3 spans 14 residues. Germline V gene lookup returns CDR1 SGHTA and CDR2 FQGNSA.

V gene TRBV2 combines with J gene TRBJ2-3, with D uncertain. The V gene's germline CDR1 is SNHLY and CDR2 FYNNEI. The CDR3 is 14 residues long. Trimming shortened V by 6 bases and J by 3 bases, and 13 bases separated the two germline ends. The CDR3 region has the DNA TGTGCCAGCAGAAACTATGTTGGTACAGATACGCAGTATTTT. Its translation is CASRNYVGTDTQYF.

The CDR3 DNA reads as TGCGCCAGCAGCCCAGACGGAAGCGGGACCCCCTACGAGCAGTACTTC. It yields the protein CASSPDGSGTPYEQYF. The chain is built from TRBV4-3 and TRBJ2-7; 7 positions agree with TRBD2. Looked up from germline, CDR1 is LGHNA and CDR2 is YSLEER. This CDR3 is built from 16 residues. With 4 bases clipped from V and 2 bases from J, the junction kept 11 bases outside the gene matches.

V is TRBV7-2 and J is TRBJ2-7; no reliable D call. V lost 1 base, J lost 2 bases, and 15 bases lay in between. Germline CDR1 and CDR2: SGHTA and FQGNSA. CDR3 length: 16 amino acids. The DNA for the CDR3 is TGTGCCAGCAGCTTAGACTTAGGACGTGGAGCCTACGAGCAGTACTTC. Its translation: CASSLDLGRGAYEQYF. Using reference TRBV7-2 and TRBJ2-7 for the parts outside the CDR3, the full variable domain is GAGVSQSPSNKVTEKGKDVELRCDPISGHTALYWYRQSLGQGLEFLIYFQGNSAPDKSGLPSDRFSAERTGGSVSTLTIQRTQQEDSAVYLCASSLDLGRGAYEQYFGPGTRLTVT.

CDR3 coding DNA: TGCGCCAGCAGCCCGGGATCGTCGGATGAAAAACTGTTTTTT. It specifies CASSPGSSDEKLFF. The V and J genes are TRBV5-1 and TRBJ1-4, with D hard to call. This CDR3 region has 14 residues. The ends were cut back, 4 bases at V and 6 bases at J, with 13 bases in the middle. Germline V gene sequence: CDR1 SGHRS, CDR2 YFSETQ.

This chain uses TRBV25-1 with TRBJ2-7; no clear D gene. V was clipped by 6 bases and J by 0 bases, with 15 bases between them. There are 15 residues in the CDR3. Germline-derived CDR1 and CDR2 are MGHDK and SYGVNS. The CDR3, as DNA: TGTGCCAGCAGAGACTCGTTCTCGAGCTCCTACGAGCAGTACTTC. It is translated as CASRDSFSSSYEQYF.

The CDR3, as DNA: TGTGCCAGCAGCGGTACCGGGACAGGGGGTTCGGGTGAGCAGTTCTTC. Encoded protein: CASSGTGTGGSGEQFF. The genes are TRBV7-2 and TRBJ2-1; 11 bases map to TRBD1. CDR1 is SGHTA and CDR2 is FQGNSA in the germline V gene. This CDR3 has 16 amino acids. The J segment lost 9 bases and the V segment lost 5 bases, leaving 12 bases of the junction unmatched.

The V and J genes are TRBV4-2 and TRBJ2-5, with D maybe TRBD2 (7 bases). Trimming took off 3 bases at V and 5 bases at J, with 22 bases between the two ends. Germline V gene lookup returns CDR1 LGHNA and CDR2 YNFKEQ. The CDR3 length is 17 residues. The CDR3 DNA sequence: TGTGCCAGCAGCCAGGCCTTCTCCCGGGGGGCCCGTGAGACCCAGTACTTC. Protein sequence: CASSQAFSRGARETQYF.

V gene TRBV2 combines with J gene TRBJ2-5; no firm D call. Germline V lookup: CDR1 SNHLY, CDR2 FYNNEI. The CDR3 is 15 amino acids. Trimming left V 4 bases short and J 1 base short, with 13 bases between. The CDR3 loop is CASSGEDFIQETQYF. In DNA, the CDR3 is TGTGCCAGCAGTGGAGAAGACTTCATCCAAGAGACCCAGTACTTC.

This sequence joins TRBV6-1 and TRBJ2-5; TRBD1 aligns across 7 bases. Unmatched junction bases numbered 12, after V lost 6 bases and J lost 11 bases. Germline values: CDR1 MNHNS, CDR2 SASEGT. The CDR3 has 13 residues. This CDR3 is CASRGQPGNEQYF. For the CDR3, the DNA is TGTGCCAGCAGGGGACAGCCTGGCAATGAGCAGTACTTC.

The chain joins TRBV24-1 to TRBJ2-7; 11 bases agree with TRBD1. V shed 4 bases and J 1 base; nucleotides not matched to a gene: 2. The CDR3 extends over 15 amino acids. The germline V gene encodes CDR1 KGHDR and CDR2 SFDVKD. CDR3 sequence (DNA): TGTGCCACCAGTGAGGGGACAGGGGGATCCTACGAGCAGTACTTC. Its translation is CATSEGTGGSYEQYF.

V is TRBV20-1 and J is TRBJ2-3, with 11 positions matching TRBD2. The CDR3 is made up of 16 amino acids. Germline V gene sequence: CDR1 DFQATT, CDR2 SNEGSKA (reference sequence). Trimming took 6 bases from V and 2 from J; bases not matched to a gene: 10. The CDR3 sequence: CSATNLAGGYTDTQYF. Written as DNA, the CDR3 is TGCAGTGCCACGAACCTAGCGGGGGGATACACAGATACGCAGTATTTT.

This chain uses TRBV6-4 with TRBJ2-1, with TRBD2 matching over 9 bases. This CDR3 has 13 amino acids. Germline V gene sequence: CDR1 MRHNA, CDR2 SNTAGT. The junction had 5 bases not matched to a gene; V was cut back by 6 bases and J by 8 bases. CDR3 residues: CASRRTSVDEQFF. The CDR3 nucleotides are TGTGCCAGCAGAAGGACTAGCGTCGATGAGCAGTTCTTC.

This chain joins TRBV2 and TRBJ2-5, with 9 bases matching TRBD1. The better agreement between TRBJ2-7 and the DNA end casts doubt on the J call. In germline, CDR1 is SNHLY, CDR2 FYNNEI. The length of the CDR3 is 15 residues. The CDR3, as DNA: TGTGCCACCCAAAACGCCCCGGGACAGGGAGACGAGCAGTACTTC. Translation gives CATQNAPGQGDEQYF.

This chain connects TRBV6-5 to TRBJ2-5; 7 bases line up with TRBD2. CDR1 and CDR2 from the germline V gene are MNHEY and SVGAGI. Losses at the gene ends were 0 bases for V and 10 bases for J; bases not matched to a gene: 5. The CDR3 is 13 residues long. DNA for the CDR3: TGTGCCAGCAGTTACTCGGTTGGGGGGGACCAGTACTTC. The encoded protein is CASSYSVGGDQYF.

The J gene is TRBJ2-7, the V gene TRBV9; a possible D gene is TRBD2 (5 bases). Deletions cut 3 bases from V and 3 bases from J, with 13 bases between. The CDR3 contains 14 residues. CDR1 is SGDLS, CDR2 YYNGEE, per germline. The CDR3 coding sequence is TGTGCCAGCAGCGCAAATAACCGGGACTACGAGCAGTACTTC. This translates into CASSANNRDYEQYF.

The chain uses TRBV11-2 and TRBJ1-2; D gene ambiguous. The germline V gene has CDR1 SGHAT and CDR2 FQNNGV. This CDR3 has 16 residues. The V gene lost 6 bases and the J gene lost 0 bases, with 17 bases spanning the gap. The CDR3 DNA reads as TGTGCCAGCAGTCACCAACGGGCCACCCCTAACTATGGCTACACCTTC. This translates into CASSHQRATPNYGYTF.

The V and J genes are TRBV20-1 and TRBJ1-2; TRBD1 matches at 9 bases. The J segment lost 8 bases and the V segment lost 3 bases, leaving 19 bases of the junction unmatched. The CDR3 spans 17 residues. The germline CDR1 and CDR2 sequences are DFQATT and SNEGSKA (reference sequence). The DNA for the CDR3 is TGCAGTGCTAGGCCCGTTCAGGGACAGGGCGTATCGGGCGGCTACACCTTC. Translation gives CSARPVQGQGVSGGYTF.

V is TRBV20-1 and J is TRBJ1-2; 8 nucleotides line up with TRBD1. This CDR3 is 12 amino acids long. V shed 5 bases and J 4 bases; nucleotides not matched to a gene: 3. Germline loops: CDR1 DFQATT, CDR2 SNEGSKA (reference sequence). The CDR3, as DNA: TGCAGTGCTGTGGACAGGGTCTATGGCTACACCTTC. The encoded protein is CSAVDRVYGYTF.

The chain has TRBV6-1 and TRBJ1-2; D may be TRBD1 (6 bases). Germline CDR1 and CDR2: MNHNS and SASEGT. V lost 1 base and J lost 4, with 13 bases in between. This CDR3 is 15 amino acids long. CDR3 nucleotide sequence: TGTGCCAGCAGTGAAGGCCCACAGGGCGGCTATGGCTACACCTTC. This codes for CASSEGPQGGYGYTF.

This rearrangement joins TRBV28 to TRBJ1-4; D unresolved. The V end lost 1 base, the J end lost 8 bases, and 5 bases lay between the germline ends. The CDR3 extends over 12 amino acids. CDR1 and CDR2 (germline): MDHEN, SYDVKM. The CDR3 nucleotides are TGTGCCAGCAGTTTATTGGGAGAAAAACTGTTTTTT. It codes for CASSLLGEKLFF.

This clonotype was picked up one time. The chain recombines TRBV30 with TRBJ1-2; no clear D. This CDR3 has 12 residues. Germline CDR1 GTSNPN, CDR2 SVGIG (reference sequence). Deletions cut 3 bases from V and 8 bases from J, with 13 bases between. CDR3 loop: CAWSGGLPGYTF. DNA of the CDR3: TGTGCCTGGAGCGGCGGGCTTCCCGGCTACACCTTC.

This clonotype has only a few counts. The genes are TRBV20-1 and TRBJ1-5, with unresolved D. CDR3 length: 14 amino acids. V was shortened by 6 bases and J by 0 bases, with 12 bases between the two germline ends. Per germline, CDR1 DFQATT and CDR2 SNEGSKA (reference sequence). The CDR3 DNA is TGCAGTGCCAGCGTGCGGGTTAGCAATCAGCCCCAGCATTTT. This gives the protein CSASVRVSNQPQHF.

The CDR3: CAARGVNGYTF. In DNA, the CDR3 is TGTGCCGCTCGGGGTGTCAATGGCTACACCTTC. This chain uses TRBV10-3 with TRBJ1-2; no clear D. The CDR3 is made up of 11 amino acids. CDR1 and CDR2 from the germline V gene are ENHRY and SYGVKD. V was shortened by 11 bases and J by 6 bases, with 13 bases between the two germline ends.

The gene calls are TRBV29-1 and TRBJ2-1; D possibly corresponds to TRBD2 (6 bases). With 2 bases removed from V and 8 bases from J, the gap between germline ends came to 19 bases. This CDR3 has 15 residues. Germline assignment: CDR1 SQVTM and CDR2 ANQGSEA. The CDR3 coding sequence is TGCAGCGTTGAAAGAGCCTCCCCGGAGGGCCATGAGCAGTTCTTC. This codes for CSVERASPEGHEQFF.

This clonotype showed up just once. A much larger clone sits a single nucleotide away, making a read error possible. The CDR3 nucleotides are TGTGCCTGCAGCTCGAGGACAGGTGGTTGGGAGACCCAGTACTTC. It codes for CACSSRTGGWETQYF. The V gene is TRBV7-2, the J gene TRBJ2-7; 7 bases align to TRBD1. The J call is uncertain, as TRBJ2-5 better fits the DNA end. CDR3 length equals 15 residues. Germline lookup yields CDR1 SGHTA and CDR2 FQGNSA.

V gene TRBV7-9 combines with J gene TRBJ2-5; 7 bases match TRBD1. V shed 8 bases and J 4 bases; nucleotides not matched to a gene: 7. The CDR3 loop spans 13 amino acids. Germline values: CDR1 SEHNR, CDR2 FQNEAQ (reference sequence). CDR3 nucleotides: TGTGCCAGCTCAGGACAGGACGCAGAGACCCAGTACTTC. It yields the protein CASSGQDAETQYF.

This clonotype was seen more than once but under ten times. V gene TRBV28 combines with J gene TRBJ2-3; tentatively, D is TRBD2 (5 bases). CDR3 size: 14 residues. Germline V gives CDR1 MDHEN, CDR2 SYDVKM. Trimming cost V 6 bases and J 1 base, with 11 bases left between them. The CDR3 loop is CASSRRIGTDTQYF. CDR3 coding DNA: TGTGCCAGCAGCCGGAGGATCGGCACAGATACGCAGTATTTT.